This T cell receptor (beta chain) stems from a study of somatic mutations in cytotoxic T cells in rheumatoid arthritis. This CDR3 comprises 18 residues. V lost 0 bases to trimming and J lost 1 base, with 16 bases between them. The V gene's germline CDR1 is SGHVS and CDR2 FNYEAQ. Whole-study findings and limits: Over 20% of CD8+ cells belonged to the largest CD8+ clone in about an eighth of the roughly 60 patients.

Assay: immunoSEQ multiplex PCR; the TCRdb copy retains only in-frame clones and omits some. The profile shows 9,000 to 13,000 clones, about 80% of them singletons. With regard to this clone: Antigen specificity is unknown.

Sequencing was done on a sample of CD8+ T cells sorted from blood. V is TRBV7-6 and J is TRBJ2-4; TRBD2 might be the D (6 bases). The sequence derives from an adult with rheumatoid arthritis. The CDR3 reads CASSLAESREAAKNIQYF. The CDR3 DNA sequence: TGTGCCAGCAGCTTAGCAGAGAGTAGGGAGGCGGCCAAAAACATTCAGTACTTC.